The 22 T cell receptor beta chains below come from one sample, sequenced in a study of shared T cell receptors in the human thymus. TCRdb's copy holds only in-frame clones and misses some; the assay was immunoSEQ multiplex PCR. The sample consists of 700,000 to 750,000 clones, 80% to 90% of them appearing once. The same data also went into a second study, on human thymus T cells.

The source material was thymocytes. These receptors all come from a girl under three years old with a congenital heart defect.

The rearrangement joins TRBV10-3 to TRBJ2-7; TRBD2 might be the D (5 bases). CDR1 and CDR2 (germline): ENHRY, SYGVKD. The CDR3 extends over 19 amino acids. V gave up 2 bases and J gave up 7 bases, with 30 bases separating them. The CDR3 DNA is TGTGCCATCAGTGAGGAGGGTGGTGTGAGGTCTCAGCCAACGAGGGAGCAGTACTTC. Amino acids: CAISEEGGVRSQPTREQYF.

The CDR3 protein is CASSPDPLLQGDQETQYF. CDR3 nucleotides: TGCGCCAGCAGTCCCGACCCCTTGTTACAGGGGGACCAAGAGACCCAGTACTTC. V usage is TRBV4-1 and J usage is TRBJ2-5; 8 bases map to TRBD1. Germline assignment: CDR1 MGHRA and CDR2 YSYEKL. CDR3 length: 18 amino acids. The trim removed 6 bases at V and 0 bases at J, leaving 15 bases unmatched.

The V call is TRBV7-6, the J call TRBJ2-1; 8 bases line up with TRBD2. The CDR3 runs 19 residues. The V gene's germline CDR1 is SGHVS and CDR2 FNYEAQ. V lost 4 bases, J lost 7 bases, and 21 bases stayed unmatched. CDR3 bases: TGTGCCAGCAGCTACAAGGGGGGGCCTAGCGGGTCCATTAGTAATGAGCAGTTCTTC. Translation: CASSYKGGPSGSISNEQFF. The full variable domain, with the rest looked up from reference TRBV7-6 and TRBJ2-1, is GAGVSQSPRYKVTKRGQDVALRCDPISGHVSLYWYRQALGQGPEFLTYFNYEAQQDKSGLPNDRFSAERPEGSISTLTIQRTEQRDSAMYRCASSYKGGPSGSISNEQFFGPGTRLTVL.

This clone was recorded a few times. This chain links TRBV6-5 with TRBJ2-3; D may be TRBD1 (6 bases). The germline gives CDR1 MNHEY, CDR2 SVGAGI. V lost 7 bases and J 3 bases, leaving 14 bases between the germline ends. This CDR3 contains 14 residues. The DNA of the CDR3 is TGTGCCAGCAAACCGACAGGCTGGACAGATACGCAGTATTTT. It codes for CASKPTGWTDTQYF.

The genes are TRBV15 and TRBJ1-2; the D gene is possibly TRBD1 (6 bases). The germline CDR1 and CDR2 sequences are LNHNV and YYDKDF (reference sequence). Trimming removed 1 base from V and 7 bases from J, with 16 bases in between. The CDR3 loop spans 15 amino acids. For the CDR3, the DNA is TGTGCCACCAGCAGAGTGGTTCAGGGGCGAGGTGGCTACACCTTC. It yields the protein CATSRVVQGRGGYTF.

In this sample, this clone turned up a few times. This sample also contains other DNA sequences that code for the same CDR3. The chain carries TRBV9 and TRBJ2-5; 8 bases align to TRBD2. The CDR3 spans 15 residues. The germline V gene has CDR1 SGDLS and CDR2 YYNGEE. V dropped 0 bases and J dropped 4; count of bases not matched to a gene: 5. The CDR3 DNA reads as TGTGCCAGCAGCGTAGGGGGAAGCGGGGGAGAGACCCAGTACTTC. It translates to CASSVGGSGGETQYF.

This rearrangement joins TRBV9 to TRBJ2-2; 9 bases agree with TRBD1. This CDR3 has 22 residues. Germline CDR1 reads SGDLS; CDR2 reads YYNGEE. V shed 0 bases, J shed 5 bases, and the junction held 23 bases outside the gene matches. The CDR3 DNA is TGTGCCAGCAGCGTAGCTACTAATTGGGGGGGGACAGGGACCCCCCTTACCGGGGAGCTGTTTTTT. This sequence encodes CASSVATNWGGTGTPLTGELFF.

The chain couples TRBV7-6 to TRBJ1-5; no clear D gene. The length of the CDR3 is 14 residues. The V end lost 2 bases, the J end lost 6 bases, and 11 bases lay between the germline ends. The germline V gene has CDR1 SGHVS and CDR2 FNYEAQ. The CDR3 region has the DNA TGTGCCAGCAGCTTACGGCGGGGAACTCAGCCCCAGCATTTT. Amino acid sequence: CASSLRRGTQPQHF.

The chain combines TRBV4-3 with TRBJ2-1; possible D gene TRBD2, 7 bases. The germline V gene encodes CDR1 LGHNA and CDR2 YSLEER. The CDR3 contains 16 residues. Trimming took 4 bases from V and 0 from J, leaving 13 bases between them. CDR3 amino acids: CASSLARGASYNEQFF. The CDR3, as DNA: TGCGCCAGCAGCCTCGCCCGGGGGGCCTCCTACAATGAGCAGTTCTTC.

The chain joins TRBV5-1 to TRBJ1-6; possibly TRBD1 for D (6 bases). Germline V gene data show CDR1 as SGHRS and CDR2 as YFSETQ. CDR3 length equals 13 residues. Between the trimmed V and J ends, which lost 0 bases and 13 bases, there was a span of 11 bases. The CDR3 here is CASSLAFQGPLHF. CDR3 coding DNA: TGCGCCAGCAGCTTGGCGTTTCAGGGGCCCCTCCACTTT.

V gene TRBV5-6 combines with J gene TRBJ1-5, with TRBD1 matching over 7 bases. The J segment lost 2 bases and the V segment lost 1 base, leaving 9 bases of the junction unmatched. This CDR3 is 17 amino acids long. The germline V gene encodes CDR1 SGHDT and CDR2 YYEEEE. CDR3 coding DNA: TGTGCCAGCAGCTTGTCGGAGGGGGCGCAGGGCAATCAGCCCCAGCATTTT. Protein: CASSLSEGAQGNQPQHF. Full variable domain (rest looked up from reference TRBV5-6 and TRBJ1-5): DAGVTQSPTHLIKTRGQQVTLRCSPKSGHDTVSWYQQALGQGPQFIFQYYEEEERQRGNFPDRFSGHQFPNYSSELNVNALLLGDSALYLCASSLSEGAQGNQPQHFGDGTRLSIL.

The CDR3 region has the DNA TGTGCTAGTGGTTTTACAAATCCGGGACACAAACAAGAGACCCAGTACTTC. Translated, it gives CASGFTNPGHKQETQYF. The chain combines TRBV12-5 with TRBJ2-5; D perhaps matches TRBD1 (6 bases). Germline lookup yields CDR1 LGHNT and CDR2 FRNRAP. The CDR3 runs 17 residues. V lost 3 bases and J 2 bases, leaving 19 bases between the germline ends.

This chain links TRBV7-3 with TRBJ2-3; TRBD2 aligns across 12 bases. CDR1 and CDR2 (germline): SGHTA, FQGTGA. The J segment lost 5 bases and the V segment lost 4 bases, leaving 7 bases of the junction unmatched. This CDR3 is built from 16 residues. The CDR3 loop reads CASSSRLAGAKDTQYF. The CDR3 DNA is TGTGCCAGCAGCTCTCGACTAGCGGGGGCGAAAGATACGCAGTATTTT.

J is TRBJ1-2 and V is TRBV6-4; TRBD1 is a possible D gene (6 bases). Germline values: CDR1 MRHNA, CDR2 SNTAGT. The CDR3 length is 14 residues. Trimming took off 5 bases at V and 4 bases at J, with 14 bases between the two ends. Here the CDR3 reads CASSRDNGGYGYTF. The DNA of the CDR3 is TGTGCCAGCAGTCGGGACAATGGGGGCTATGGCTACACCTTC.

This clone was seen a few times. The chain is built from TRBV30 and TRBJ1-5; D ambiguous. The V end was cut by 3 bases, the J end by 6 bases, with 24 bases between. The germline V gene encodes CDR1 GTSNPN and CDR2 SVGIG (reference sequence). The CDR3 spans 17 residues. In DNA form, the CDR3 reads TGTGCCTGGAGCCCCTCAGGTCCAGGCCCTTGTAGTCAGCCCCAGCATTTT. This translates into CAWSPSGPGPCSQPQHF.

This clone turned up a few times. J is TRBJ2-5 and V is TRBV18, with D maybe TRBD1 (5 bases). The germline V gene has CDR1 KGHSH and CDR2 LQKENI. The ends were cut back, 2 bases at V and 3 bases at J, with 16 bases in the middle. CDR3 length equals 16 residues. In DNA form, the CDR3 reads TGTGCCAGCTCACCATTACGGACATTCATCGAAGAGACCCAGTACTTC. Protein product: CASSPLRTFIEETQYF.

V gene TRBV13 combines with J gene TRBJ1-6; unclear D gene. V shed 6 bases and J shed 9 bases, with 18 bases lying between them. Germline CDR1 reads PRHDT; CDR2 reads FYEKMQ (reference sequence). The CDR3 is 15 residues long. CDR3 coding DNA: TGTGCCAGCAGTTTTGGAGGACGGGGAATTTCACCCCTCCACTTT. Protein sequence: CASSFGGRGISPLHF.

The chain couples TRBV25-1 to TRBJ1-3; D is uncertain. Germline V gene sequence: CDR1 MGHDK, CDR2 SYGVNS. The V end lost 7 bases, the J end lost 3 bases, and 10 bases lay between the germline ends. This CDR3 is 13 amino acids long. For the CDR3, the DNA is TGTGCCAGCAAAGAGGATGATGGAAACACCATATATTTT. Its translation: CASKEDDGNTIYF. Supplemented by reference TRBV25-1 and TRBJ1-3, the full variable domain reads EADIYQTPRYLVIGTGKKITLECSQTMGHDKMYWYQQDPGMELHLIHYSYGVNSTEKGDLSSESTVSRIRTEHFPLTLESARPSHTSQYLCASKEDDGNTIYFGEGSWLTVV.

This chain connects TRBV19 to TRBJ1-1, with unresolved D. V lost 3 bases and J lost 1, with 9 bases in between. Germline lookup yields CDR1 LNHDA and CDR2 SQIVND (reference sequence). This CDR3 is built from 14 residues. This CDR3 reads CASSMTRGNTEAFF. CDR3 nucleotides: TGTGCCAGTAGTATGACCCGGGGGAACACTGAAGCTTTCTTT.

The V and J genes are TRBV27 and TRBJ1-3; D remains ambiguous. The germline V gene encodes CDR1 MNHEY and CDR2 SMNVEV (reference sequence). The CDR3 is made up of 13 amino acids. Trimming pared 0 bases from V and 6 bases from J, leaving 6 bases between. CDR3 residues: CASSLSSTNTIYF. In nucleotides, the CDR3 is TGTGCCAGCAGTTTATCCAGTACAAACACCATATATTTT.

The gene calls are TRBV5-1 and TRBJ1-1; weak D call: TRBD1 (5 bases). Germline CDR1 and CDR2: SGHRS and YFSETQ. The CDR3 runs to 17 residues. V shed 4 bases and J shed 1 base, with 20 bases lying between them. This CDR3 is CASSADPGPGGNTEAFF. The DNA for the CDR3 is TGCGCCAGCAGCGCGGATCCAGGGCCGGGGGGGAACACTGAAGCTTTCTTT. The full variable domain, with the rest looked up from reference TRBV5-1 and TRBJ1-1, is KAGVTQTPRYLIKTRGQQVTLSCSPISGHRSVSWYQQTPGQGLQFLFEYFSETQRNKGNFPGRFSGRQFSNSRSEMNVSTLELGDSALYLCASSADPGPGGNTEAFFGQGTRLTVV.

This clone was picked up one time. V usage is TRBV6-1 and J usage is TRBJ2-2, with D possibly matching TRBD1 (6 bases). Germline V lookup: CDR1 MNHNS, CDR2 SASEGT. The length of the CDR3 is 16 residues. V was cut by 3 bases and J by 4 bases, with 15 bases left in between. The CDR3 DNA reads TGTGCCAGCAGTGACATTCCAGGGGTCTCCACCGGGGAGCTGTTTTTT. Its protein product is CASSDIPGVSTGELFF.